The sequence of this TCR beta chain was determined in a study of blood T cell repertoires in COVID-19 (TCRdb year 2020). About the investigation overall: Samples covering the acute and convalescent phases of COVID-19 were provided by collaborators in the United States, Italy and Spain. Samples came from the ongoing ImmuneRACE study (first 160 participants) plus 1,254 subjects from 6 global collaborators. A de-identified subject ID, COVID-19 status, age in years and sex were almost always included in the sample metadata. The repertoires were released in a freely available public database intended as a resource for research on the immune response to SARS-CoV-2. Subjects who had been exposed to COVID-19, were actively infected with it, or had recovered from it provided the deeply sampled blood TCRbeta repertoires that made up the dataset. The material from the prospective study consisted of cDNA or gDNA derived from T cells, B-cell-depleted T cells, or PBMCs. Where available, HLA class I and class II types were obtained from metadata supplied by the sample provider rather than from assay-based typing.

V loses 1 base, J loses 3 bases, and the germline ends lie 10 bases apart. Via the germline V gene, CDR1 is KGHSH and CDR2 LQKENI. Inclusive of the bounding cysteine and phenylalanine, the CDR3 is 14 residues long. The only DNA kept is the CDR3, 42 bases in frame from the first base. Findings and caveats that apply to the study as a whole: The amount of clinical and demographic metadata varied by source and participant and was provided uncurated.

TCRbeta CDR3 regions were amplified from genomic DNA by means of the immunoSEQ Assay, a bias-controlled multiplex PCR. The authors processed their data as follows. The number of nucleated cells in each sample was estimated from the amplification of reference gene primers within the assay. Sequence reads were collapsed and filtered to measure the absolute abundance of every unique TCRbeta CDR3 rearrangement. For each sample, productive Simpson clonality was calculated by taking the square root of Simpson's diversity index across productive rearrangements. This is the immuneACCESS table as TCRdb keeps it, with only in-frame sequences that have V and J called. A part of the clones is gone; compared with another copy, unresolved V genes explain less than half, and the rest is unexplained. The DNA was the basis for D and trimming; V, J and clone size are from that table. The sample has 120,000 or so clones on record, about 80% of them singletons. The ten largest clones take up 12% of the sample.

In this sample, this clone turned up a few times. What this receptor recognizes is not known. No base quality information exists; no much larger clone differs at one position. Whole blood was collected in K2EDTA tubes by collaborating institutions according to the institutions' own protocols. For TCRbeta analysis, collaborator samples were shipped as frozen whole blood, as isolated PBMCs, or as DNA extracted from either sample type. This TCR derives from a man aged 55 to 69 with acute or convalescent COVID-19. The sequencing input was peripheral blood. The chain couples TRBV18 to TRBJ2-7, with TRBD2 perhaps the D gene, on 7 matching bases. In nucleotides, the sequence is TGTGCCAGCTCACCACGGGAGGGGGTCTACGAGCAGTACTTC. This gives the protein CASSPREGVYEQYF.